This passage covers 20 T cell receptor beta chains from one sample sequenced in a study of blood T cell repertoires in COVID-19 (dated by TCRdb to the early 2020s). Library creation used the immunoSEQ multiplex PCR assay. The source is immuneACCESS, and TCRdb retained only in-frame sequences with V and J called. Part of the clones is not carried over; for the studies checked, unresolved V genes explain less than half of this, and the remainder is unexplained. This sample has about 49,000 clones in its table, and around 82% of those were observed once. In total, the top ten clones hold around 2.8% of the sample. Material for sequencing was peripheral blood. Receptor source: a woman aged 55-70 years with acute or convalescent COVID-19.

This clone showed up just a few times. The CDR3: CASSPPHGTNEKLFF. The CDR3, as DNA: TGTGCCAGCTCACCACCTCACGGAACTAATGAAAAACTGTTTTTT. V and J are TRBV18 and TRBJ1-4; D unclear. V lost 0 bases, J lost 1 base, and 6 bases lay in between. This CDR3 spans 15 amino acids. Germline V gene lookup returns CDR1 KGHSH and CDR2 LQKENI.

The chain carries TRBV7-9 and TRBJ1-2; D call uncertain. Germline loops: CDR1 SEHNR, CDR2 FQNEAQ (reference sequence). The V and J ends lost 3 bases and 7 bases respectively, with 18 bases between them. This CDR3 contains 15 residues. This chain's CDR3 is CASSFVPRLDPGYTF. Here the CDR3 DNA reads TGTGCCAGCAGCTTTGTCCCCAGGTTGGATCCTGGCTACACCTTC.

The V call is TRBV11-2, the J call TRBJ1-5, with D unclear. CDR3 size: 13 residues. Germline V gene sequence: CDR1 SGHAT, CDR2 FQNNGV. V gave up 10 bases and J gave up 7 bases, with 17 bases separating them. The CDR3 region is CAKHSARLQPQHF. The DNA for the CDR3 is TGTGCCAAACACAGTGCAAGGTTGCAGCCCCAGCATTTT. Drawing the rest from reference TRBV11-2 and TRBJ1-5, the complete variable domain is EAGVAQSPRYKIIEKRQSVAFWCNPISGHATLYWYQQILGQGPKLLIQFQNNGVVDDSQLPKDRFSAERLKGVDSTLKIQPAKLEDSAVYLCAKHSARLQPQHFGDGTRLSIL.

The V call is TRBV18, the J call TRBJ2-7; D is undetermined. The CDR3 covers 14 residues. With 3 bases removed from V and 0 bases from J, the gap between germline ends came to 9 bases. CDR1 and CDR2 (germline): KGHSH, LQKENI. CDR3 protein: CASSPQHNSYEQYF. The CDR3 nucleotides are TGTGCCAGCTCACCTCAACACAACTCCTACGAGCAGTACTTC.

The V gene is TRBV30, the J gene TRBJ2-2; TRBD2 agrees at 8 bases. The germline V gene encodes CDR1 GTSNPN and CDR2 SVGIG (reference sequence). The CDR3 loop spans 14 amino acids. The V gene end was trimmed by 6 bases and the J gene end by 7 bases; junction bases not matched to a gene: 10. The CDR3 coding sequence is TGTGCCTGCTTGCGGGGGGCAGGCTTCGGGGAGCTGTTTTTT. As protein: CACLRGAGFGELFF. Supplemented by reference TRBV30 and TRBJ2-2, the full variable domain reads SQTIHQWPATLVQPVGSPLSLECTVEGTSNPNLYWYRQAAGRGLQLLFYSVGIGQISSEVPQNLSASRPQDRQFILSSKKLLLSDSGFYLCACLRGAGFGELFFGEGSRLTVL.

V gene TRBV7-2 combines with J gene TRBJ1-2; TRBD1 matches 7 bases. The CDR3 is 15 amino acids. V was clipped by 5 bases and J by 5 bases; unmatched bases: 11. From germline, CDR1 is SGHTA and CDR2 FQGNSA. CDR3 sequence (DNA): TGTGCCAGCAGCCCGGAATACAGGGGCGGGTATGGCTACACCTTC. Its protein product is CASSPEYRGGYGYTF.

The chain uses TRBV7-2 and TRBJ1-2; possible D gene TRBD1, 5 bases. V lost 5 bases to trimming and J lost 4 bases, with 8 bases between them. The CDR3 sequence is 12 residues long. Germline V gives CDR1 SGHTA, CDR2 FQGNSA. The CDR3: CASSRDFYGYTF. CDR3 coding DNA: TGTGCCAGCAGCCGGGACTTCTATGGCTACACCTTC.

V usage is TRBV3-1 (or the pseudogene TRBV3-2) and J usage is TRBJ2-1; TRBD1 might be the D (5 bases). The V and J ends lost 2 bases and 5 bases respectively, with 13 bases between them. Germline values: CDR1 LGHDT, CDR2 YNNKEL (reference sequence). The CDR3 length is 15 residues. Here the CDR3 DNA reads TGTGCCAGCAGCCAAAGGGGCCCGATGAACAATGAGCAGTTCTTC. Translated, it gives CASSQRGPMNNEQFF.

This clone is medium-sized by share. The V call is TRBV9, the J call TRBJ2-7, with 13 bases lining up with TRBD2. After removal of 2 bases from V and 7 bases from J, the junction contained 6 bases not matched to a gene. The CDR3 contains 15 residues. Germline CDR1 and CDR2: SGDLS and YYNGEE. The CDR3 DNA follows: TGTGCCAGCAGCGTCGGGACTAGCGGGATAGAAGAGCAGTACTTC. This sequence encodes CASSVGTSGIEEQYF.

CDR3 amino acids: CASSLAVVTGELFF. CDR3 coding DNA: TGTGCCAGCAGCTTGGCCGTCGTCACCGGGGAGCTGTTTTTT. The chain couples TRBV11-2 to TRBJ2-2; D unresolved. The germline CDR1 and CDR2 sequences are SGHAT and FQNNGV. V lost 3 bases and J 4 bases, leaving 9 bases between the germline ends. This CDR3 is built from 14 residues.

The CDR3 DNA reads TGCGCCAGCAGCCAAGTCGGACAGCCAAATTCACCCCTCCACTTT. Translation: CASSQVGQPNSPLHF. The V gene is TRBV4-1, the J gene TRBJ1-6; D perhaps matches TRBD1 (6 bases). Trimming removed 1 base from V and 7 bases from J, with 11 bases in between. Germline lookup yields CDR1 MGHRA and CDR2 YSYEKL. This CDR3 has 15 amino acids.

There are a few counts of this clone. The chain links TRBV6-6 to TRBJ1-2; D gene unclear. Deletions cut 2 bases from V and 2 bases from J, with 6 bases between. This CDR3 has 13 residues. Germline V gene lookup returns CDR1 MNHNY and CDR2 SVGAGI (reference sequence). CDR3 region: CASSYPGNYGYTF. CDR3 sequence (DNA): TGTGCCAGCAGTTACCCGGGAAACTATGGCTACACCTTC.

The chain couples TRBV3-1 (or the pseudogene TRBV3-2) to TRBJ1-3; no firm D call. CDR3 length: 12 residues. V was clipped by 1 base and J by 4 bases, with 2 bases between them. Germline V gene data show CDR1 as LGHDT and CDR2 as YNNKEL (reference sequence). CDR3 protein: CASSQAGNTIYF. The CDR3 coding sequence is TGTGCCAGCAGCCAAGCAGGAAACACCATATATTTT.

This rearrangement joins TRBV28 to TRBJ1-2; 8 bases match TRBD1. The length of the CDR3 is 14 residues. Germline V lookup: CDR1 MDHEN, CDR2 SYDVKM. J lost 7 bases, V lost 6 bases, and 10 bases had no gene match. The CDR3 DNA follows: TGTGCCAGCAGAACGACAGGGGTAGTCGGTGGCTACACCTTC. Protein product: CASRTTGVVGGYTF.

The chain combines TRBV3-1 (or the pseudogene TRBV3-2) with TRBJ2-1; 13 nucleotides line up with TRBD2. CDR3 size: 16 residues. In germline, CDR1 is LGHDT, CDR2 YNNKEL (reference sequence). The junction had 4 bases not matched to a gene; V was cut back by 0 bases and J by 8 bases. The CDR3 reads CASSQDRLAGGYEQFF. The CDR3 DNA reads as TGTGCCAGCAGCCAAGACAGACTAGCGGGAGGCTATGAGCAGTTCTTC.

This clone has just one count. This chain joins TRBV28 and TRBJ1-5; TRBD1 is a possible D gene (5 bases). The CDR3 loop spans 15 amino acids. V lost 3 bases and J 2 bases, leaving 11 bases between the germline ends. Germline-derived CDR1 and CDR2 are MDHEN and SYDVKM. CDR3 sequence: CASSFGGGGNQPQHF. For the CDR3, the DNA is TGTGCCAGCAGTTTTGGGGGAGGCGGCAATCAGCCCCAGCATTTT.

This chain joins TRBV18 and TRBJ1-5, with D tentatively TRBD1 (5 bases). V was clipped by 3 bases and J by 2 bases, with 8 bases between them. The CDR3 sequence is 14 residues long. The germline CDR1 and CDR2 sequences are KGHSH and LQKENI. As DNA, the CDR3 is TGTGCCAGCTCACCTGACAGCGGCAATCAGCCCCAGCATTTT. Amino acid sequence: CASSPDSGNQPQHF.

This chain connects TRBV5-1 to TRBJ2-1, with TRBD2 identical over 8 bases. The germline V gene has CDR1 SGHRS and CDR2 YFSETQ. CDR3 size: 15 residues. Trimming at V came to 0 bases and at J to 2 bases, leaving 1 base not matched to a gene. The CDR3 loop is CASSLEGLAYNEQFF. In nucleotides, the CDR3 is TGCGCCAGCAGCTTGGAGGGACTAGCCTACAATGAGCAGTTCTTC.

This clone was observed a few times. The chain links TRBV3-1 (or the pseudogene TRBV3-2) to TRBJ2-7; 8 nucleotides line up with TRBD1. J lost 3 bases, V lost 3 bases, and 7 bases had no gene match. Looked up from germline, CDR1 is LGHDT and CDR2 is YNNKEL (reference sequence). This CDR3 is built from 15 residues. CDR3 sequence: CASSHGTGQLYEQYF. CDR3 DNA sequence: TGTGCCAGCAGCCATGGGACAGGACAACTCTACGAGCAGTACTTC.

The V gene is TRBV28, the J gene TRBJ1-2; no clear D. Per the germline V gene, CDR1 is MDHEN and CDR2 is SYDVKM. V lost 8 bases to trimming and J lost 6 bases, with 16 bases between them. The CDR3 contains 13 residues. The CDR3 protein is CASGYGWLDGYTF. DNA of the CDR3: TGTGCCAGCGGGTACGGGTGGCTAGATGGCTACACCTTC.